This TCR beta chain is from a study of cytomegalovirus exposure and HLA in healthy donors. Study-wide results and caveats: The authors listed 150 to 200 TCR beta chains as cytomegalovirus-associated.

The ends were cut back, 3 bases at V and 8 bases at J, with 13 bases in the middle. The germline CDR1 and CDR2 sequences are MDHEN and SYDVKM. The CDR3 spans 13 residues. Points on this clone: The target antigen is unknown.

Libraries were prepared by immunoSEQ multiplex PCR; TCRdb keeps only in-frame clonotypes and omits some of them. This table holds approximately 220,000 clones, around nine tenths found once. The TCR comes from a man aged 18 to 29 in good health and CMV-seronegative. The chain carries TRBV28 and TRBJ1-1; D is possibly TRBD1 (5 bases). Sequencing input: PBMCs. CDR3 DNA sequence: TGTGCCAGCAGTTTTTCGGATAGGGGAGAAGCTTTCTTT. Its protein product is CASSFSDRGEAFF.